Listed below are T cell receptor beta chains from one sample, sequenced in a study of shared clonotypes between healthy human individuals. Clones were sequenced by immunoSEQ multiplex PCR, and TCRdb holds only the in-frame ones, with some missing. The sample has more than 600,000 clones; around 90% are singletons. Sequenced sample: naive CD8+ T cells sorted from blood. The receptors derive from a man aged 30 to 39 in good health. The CDR3 runs from the conserved cysteine through the conserved F or W. A D gene is named only where the DNA matches it firmly. Clone size is not always given. Where it is, it says once, few, many or a class for expanded clones.

J gene | clone size | D gene | V gene | CDR3 protein | CDR3 DNA
TRBJ2-2 | . | TRBD2 | TRBV10-2 | CASGSTSGLTGELFF | TGCGCCAGCGGATCGACTAGCGGGCTCACCGGGGAGCTGTTTTTT
TRBJ2-5 | . | . | TRBV6-5 | CASSYGVVGSQETQYF | TGTGCCAGCAGTTACGGAGTGGTGGGGAGCCAAGAGACCCAGTACTTC
TRBJ2-1 | . | . | TRBV27 | CASSLSGTPIEQFF | TGTGCCAGCAGTTTATCCGGGACACCCATAGAGCAGTTCTTC
TRBJ2-7 | . | . | TRBV7-2 | CASTENRDFAEQYF | TGTGCCAGCACCGAAAACAGGGATTTCGCCGAGCAGTACTTC
TRBJ1-2 | . | . | TRBV15 | CATSRDTEIYGYTF | TGTGCCACCAGCAGAGATACAGAAATCTATGGCTACACCTTC
TRBJ2-4 | . | . | TRBV27 | CASSTGAKNIQYF | TGTGCCAGCAGTACAGGGGCCAAAAACATTCAGTACTTC
TRBJ2-1 | once | . | TRBV2 | CASSERARRYNEQFF | TGTGCCAGCAGTGAAAGAGCGAGGCGCTACAATGAGCAGTTCTTC
TRBJ1-1 | . | TRBD1 | TRBV13 | CASSTQGRGDTEAFF | TGTGCCAGCAGCACACAGGGGAGAGGGGACACTGAAGCTTTCTTT
TRBJ1-5 | . | TRBD1 | TRBV27 | CASSPTTGGLARQPQHF | TGTGCCAGCAGTCCAACGACAGGGGGCTTGGCTCGTCAGCCCCAGCATTTT
TRBJ1-2 | . | TRBD1 | TRBV19 | CASSWTGGFDGYTF | TGTGCCAGTAGTTGGACAGGGGGCTTCGATGGCTACACCTTC
TRBJ2-2 | once | TRBD1 | TRBV19 | CASSVPWDRGFAGELFF | TGTGCCAGTAGTGTTCCTTGGGACAGGGGGTTTGCCGGGGAGCTGTTTTTT
TRBJ1-5 | . | . | TRBV27 | CASSLSRGGNQPQHF | TGTGCCAGCAGTTTATCGAGGGGAGGGAATCAGCCCCAGCATTTT
TRBJ2-7 | . | . | TRBV28 | CASSLGPYGSPAYEQYF | TGTGCCAGCAGTTTAGGCCCCTACGGGAGTCCCGCCTACGAGCAGTACTTC
TRBJ2-3 | . | . | TRBV27 | CASSLYRASPDTQYF | TGTGCCAGCAGTTTATATCGGGCGTCCCCAGATACGCAGTATTTT
TRBJ1-2 | . | . | TRBV29-1 | CSAAFNYGYTF | TGCAGCGCCGCCTTTAACTATGGCTACACCTTC
TRBJ2-7 | . | TRBD2 | TRBV28 | CASSLTGLAGVSSYEQYF | TGTGCCAGCAGTTTGACGGGACTAGCGGGAGTGAGCTCCTACGAGCAGTACTTC
TRBJ2-1 | . | . | TRBV29-1 | CSVEGLTAHYNEQFF | TGCAGCGTTGAAGGGTTGACAGCTCACTACAATGAGCAGTTCTTC
TRBJ2-2 | . | TRBD1 | TRBV7-9 | CASSLSTGFGELFF | TGTGCCAGCAGCCTCTCGACAGGGTTCGGGGAGCTGTTTTTT
TRBJ2-5 | . | . | TRBV7-2 | CASSSSSRETQYF | TGTGCCAGCAGCTCCTCTAGCAGAGAGACCCAGTACTTC
TRBJ2-2 | . | . | TRBV7-6 | CASSLASRHLNTGELFF | TGTGCCAGCAGCTTAGCGAGCAGACACTTAAACACCGGGGAGCTGTTTTTT
TRBJ2-7 | few | . | TRBV6-1 | CASIHSYEQYF | TGTGCCAGCATTCACAGTTACGAGCAGTACTTC
TRBJ2-1 | . | TRBD2 | TRBV4-3 | CASSLAGVTYNEQFF | TGCGCCAGCAGCCTAGCGGGAGTTACCTACAATGAGCAGTTCTTC
TRBJ2-7 | . | . | TRBV14 | CASSQEHGVALNEQYF | TGTGCCAGCAGCCAAGAACACGGGGTAGCTCTAAACGAGCAGTACTTC
TRBJ2-7 | . | TRBD2 | TRBV27 | CASSFGGRTYEQYF | TGTGCCAGCAGTTTCGGCGGGAGGACCTACGAGCAGTACTTC
TRBJ2-7 | . | TRBD2 | TRBV27 | CASSLRLPGLAGPYEQYF | TGTGCCAGCAGTTTACGGTTACCGGGACTAGCGGGCCCCTACGAGCAGTACTTC
TRBJ1-5 | . | . | TRBV19 | CASSKQDSSIVRDVQPQHF | TGTGCCAGTAGTAAACAGGACAGCTCGATTGTAAGGGACGTCCAGCCCCAGCATTTT
TRBJ1-5 | . | TRBD1 | TRBV10-2 | CASRETGGEQPQHF | TGCGCCAGCAGAGAAACAGGGGGGGAACAGCCCCAGCATTTT
TRBJ2-3 | once | . | TRBV9 | CASSPAGGGGDTQYF | TGTGCCAGCAGCCCCGCCGGGGGAGGCGGTGATACGCAGTATTTT
TRBJ2-7 | . | TRBD1 | TRBV28 | CASSLSRGPYEQYF | TGTGCCAGCAGTCTCAGCAGGGGGCCCTACGAGCAGTACTTC
TRBJ2-2 | . | TRBD2 | TRBV5-1 | CASSSGLARSRMGTGELFF | TGCGCCAGCAGCTCGGGACTAGCGCGCTCCAGGATGGGCACCGGGGAGCTGTTTTTT
TRBJ2-1 | . | . | TRBV7-3 | CASSSPTENEQFF | TGTGCCAGCAGCTCCCCGACGGAAAATGAGCAGTTCTTC
TRBJ2-7 | . | . | TRBV5-1 | CASSLTGGEDEQYF | TGCGCCAGCAGCTTGACAGGGGGGGAGGACGAGCAGTACTTC
TRBJ2-7 | . | . | TRBV7-9 | CASSSPGGGYEQYF | TGTGCCAGCAGCTCGCCCGGGGGCGGCTACGAGCAGTACTTC
TRBJ2-2 | . | . | TRBV27 | CASSLSGRGELFF | TGTGCCAGCAGTTTATCCGGTCGCGGGGAGCTGTTTTTT
TRBJ1-2 | . | . | TRBV7-9 | CASSLAPSELPNYGYTF | TGTGCCAGCAGCTTAGCGCCCTCTGAGCTACCTAACTATGGCTACACCTTC
TRBJ1-1 | . | . | TRBV9 | CASSVVRTRGPNTEAFF | TGTGCCAGCAGCGTAGTAAGGACAAGGGGCCCGAACACTGAAGCTTTCTTT
TRBJ1-5 | . | TRBD1 | TRBV4-1 | CASSQPTGDRRNQPQHF | TGCGCCAGCAGCCAACCGACAGGGGACCGCCGGAATCAGCCCCAGCATTTT
TRBJ2-1 | few | TRBD2 | TRBV6-6 | CASSYWLAGSSDEQFF | TGTGCCAGCAGTTATTGGCTAGCGGGGAGCAGCGATGAGCAGTTCTTC
TRBJ2-4 | . | . | TRBV6-5 | CASSWGGRQDKNIQYF | TGTGCCAGCAGTTGGGGGGGGCGCCAGGACAAAAACATTCAGTACTTC
TRBJ2-5 | . | TRBD2 | TRBV13 | CASGSSGIGGLQETQYF | TGTGCCAGCGGGTCTAGCGGAATTGGCGGGTTACAAGAGACCCAGTACTTC
TRBJ2-1 | . | TRBD2 | TRBV4-3 | CASSSSLAGRYNEQFF | TGCGCCAGCAGCAGCTCGCTAGCGGGTCGGTACAATGAGCAGTTCTTC
TRBJ2-1 | . | TRBD1 | TRBV2 | CASSEPRTGGTYNEQFF | TGTGCCAGCAGTGAACCCAGGACAGGGGGCACCTACAATGAGCAGTTCTTC
TRBJ2-5 | . | TRBD1 | TRBV27 | CASSPPDRGLETQYF | TGTGCCAGCAGTCCCCCGGACAGGGGGTTGGAGACCCAGTACTTC
TRBJ1-2 | . | . | TRBV11-2 | CASSRVQGFYGYTF | TGTGCCAGCAGCCGAGTTCAGGGTTTCTATGGCTACACCTTC
TRBJ1-4 | . | TRBD1 | TRBV9 | CASSPGQFDEKLFF | TGTGCCAGCAGCCCGGGACAGTTTGATGAAAAACTGTTTTTT
TRBJ2-3 | . | TRBD2 | TRBV7-2 | CASSSLAGDTQYF | TGTGCCAGCAGCTCACTAGCGGGAGATACGCAGTATTTT
TRBJ2-5 | . | . | TRBV7-9 | CASSSAAGTQYF | TGTGCCAGCAGCTCCGCCGCAGGTACCCAGTACTTC
TRBJ2-7 | . | . | TRBV12-5 | CASARGGDYEQYF | TGTGCTAGTGCCAGGGGAGGGGACTACGAGCAGTACTTC
TRBJ2-3 | . | TRBD2 | TRBV10-3 | CAISEGTSGVTDTQYF | TGTGCCATCAGTGAGGGGACTAGCGGGGTCACAGATACGCAGTATTTT
TRBJ2-3 | once | TRBD2 | TRBV2 | CASSEVTGGPDTQYF | TGTGCCAGCAGTGAAGTGACGGGAGGACCAGATACGCAGTATTTT
TRBJ2-7 | . | . | TRBV6-6 | CASTQGRGPYEQYF | TGTGCCAGCACCCAGGGGCGGGGGCCCTACGAGCAGTACTTC
TRBJ2-2 | . | . | TRBV27 | CASTLQAANTGELFF | TGTGCCAGCACCCTACAGGCAGCTAACACCGGGGAGCTGTTTTTT
TRBJ1-2 | . | . | TRBV14 | CASSPGPNYGYTF | TGTGCCAGCAGTCCCGGGCCTAACTATGGCTACACCTTC
TRBJ2-7 | . | TRBD2 | TRBV6-1 | CASRRLAGGPYEQYF | TGTGCCAGCAGACGCCTGGCGGGAGGGCCCTACGAGCAGTACTTC
TRBJ2-6 | . | TRBD2 | TRBV14 | CASSLLADHSGANVLTF | TGTGCCAGCAGCCTACTAGCGGACCACTCTGGGGCCAACGTCCTGACTTTC
TRBJ2-7 | . | . | TRBV28 | CASSSIYEQYF | TGTGCCAGCAGTTCGATCTACGAGCAGTACTTC
TRBJ1-1 | . | . | TRBV14 | CASSQEKGGDTEAFF | TGTGCCAGCAGCCAAGAAAAGGGAGGGGACACTGAAGCTTTCTTT
TRBJ2-1 | . | . | TRBV7-6 | CASSLAGAPGNEQFF | TGTGCCAGCAGCTTAGCGGGGGCCCCTGGGAATGAGCAGTTCTTC
TRBJ2-1 | many | . | TRBV6-1 | CASSERASVSYNEQFF | TGTGCCAGCAGTGAAAGGGCTAGTGTCTCCTACAATGAGCAGTTCTTC